Listed below are T cell receptor beta chains from one sample, sequenced in a study of blood T cells in healthy people across ages. Each CDR3 protein gets one entry after TCRdb re-called the 5' RACE reads with MiXCR. This sample has about 570,000 distinct CDR3 sequences, with 25% to 30% found just once. Sequences were obtained from blood. Receptor source: a woman in her 70s in good health. The CDR3 runs from the conserved cysteine through the conserved F or W. A D gene is named only where the DNA matches it firmly. Size tells how often a clone was seen (once, few, many) or the class of an expanded clone, and some rows leave it out.

j_gene,d_gene,abundance,v_gene,CDR3aa,CDR3nt
TRBJ2-1,TRBD1,few,TRBV5-4,CASKGGRYNEQFF,TGTGCCAGCAAAGGGGGCCGCTACAATGAGCAGTTCTTC
TRBJ2-5,.,few,TRBV12-3/TRBV12-4,CASSLGRDGETQYF,TGTGCCAGCAGTTTAGGAAGGGACGGGGAGACCCAGTACTTC
TRBJ2-4,.,.,TRBV6-6,CASTTQGRLSKNIQYF,TGTGCCAGCACCACCCAGGGGCGACTGAGCAAAAACATTCAGTACTTC
TRBJ1-2,.,.,TRBV6-2/TRBV6-3,CASSYVQDYGYTF,TGTGCCAGCAGTTACGTACAGGACTATGGCTACACCTTC
TRBJ1-1,.,.,TRBV19,CASWGLNTEAFF,TGTGCCAGCTGGGGTCTAAACACTGAAGCTTTCTTT
TRBJ1-2,.,.,TRBV20-1,CSAFPGQYGSGYTF,TGCAGTGCTTTTCCGGGACAATATGGATCTGGCTACACCTTC
TRBJ2-3,.,few,TRBV6-6,CASTAGPSTDTQYF,TGTGCCAGCACGGCGGGGCCTAGCACAGATACGCAGTATTTT
TRBJ1-1,.,few,TRBV7-9,CASMVGTENTEAFF,TGTGCCAGCATGGTCGGGACGGAAAACACTGAAGCTTTCTTT
TRBJ2-1,TRBD2,few,TRBV20-1,CSAHTGLAGPSLNEQFF,TGCAGTGCCCACACGGGCCTAGCGGGTCCTTCCCTCAATGAGCAGTTCTTC
TRBJ2-1,TRBD2,.,TRBV6-5,CASSYSRASGGAREQFF,TGTGCCAGCAGTTACTCGAGAGCTAGCGGGGGGGCACGAGAGCAGTTCTTC
TRBJ1-5,.,few,TRBV5-5,CASSQDSRSNQPQHF,TGTGCCAGCAGCCAAGACAGTCGGAGCAATCAGCCCCAGCATTTT
TRBJ2-3,.,few,TRBV4-2,CASSHREVADTQYF,TGTGCCAGCAGCCATCGCGAAGTGGCAGATACGCAGTATTTT
TRBJ2-1,.,few,TRBV20-1,CSANRIGGYNEQFF,TGCAGTGCTAATCGTATCGGTGGCTACAATGAGCAGTTCTTC
TRBJ2-1,.,.,TRBV20-1,CRPRDEQFF,TGCCGGCCCCGGGATGAGCAGTTCTTC
TRBJ1-6,.,.,TRBV7-9,CASSLGTQNSPLHF,TGTGCCAGCAGCTTGGGGACCCAAAATTCACCCCTCCACTTT
TRBJ1-1,TRBD1,.,TRBV27,CASSPPGTGVTEAFF,TGTGCCAGCAGTCCCCCCGGGACAGGGGTCACTGAAGCTTTCTTT
TRBJ2-7,.,.,TRBV7-2,CASSLGGLVSQYF,TGTGCCAGCAGCTTAGGGGGGCTCGTGTCCCAGTACTTC
TRBJ2-1,.,.,TRBV7-2,CASSLVLGGGEQFF,TGTGCCAGCAGCCTGGTGTTAGGGGGTGGTGAGCAGTTCTTC
TRBJ2-5,TRBD1,.,TRBV6-5,CASSFYRGRGGTQYF,TGTGCCAGCAGTTTCTACAGGGGGCGCGGGGGGACCCAGTACTTC
TRBJ2-4,TRBD2,many,TRBV5-1,CASSFIAGGDIQYF,TGCGCCAGCAGCTTCATAGCGGGGGGGGACATTCAGTACTTC
TRBJ2-7,TRBD1,.,TRBV20-1,CSARDLVDRGHEQYF,TGCAGTGCTAGAGACCTCGTGGACAGGGGGCACGAGCAGTACTTC
TRBJ2-2,.,.,TRBV15,CATSRDRTGELFF,TGTGCCACCAGCAGAGACCGGACCGGGGAGCTGTTTTTT
TRBJ2-5,TRBD2,many,TRBV7-2,CASSISGTSGGSYAQTQYF,TGTGCCAGCAGCATTTCCGGGACTAGCGGGGGCTCTTACGCCCAGACCCAGTACTTC
TRBJ2-1,TRBD1,few,TRBV4-2,CASSQVKGSQGENEQFF,TGTGCCAGCAGCCAAGTTAAGGGTAGTCAGGGGGAGAATGAGCAGTTCTTC
TRBJ2-1,TRBD2,.,TRBV6-1,CASSQLAGGSYNEQFF,TGTGCCAGCAGTCAGTTAGCGGGGGGCTCCTACAATGAGCAGTTCTTC
TRBJ2-1,TRBD2,.,TRBV29-1,CSVEDQRGGYNEQFF,TGCAGCGTTGAAGATCAGCGCGGGGGGTACAATGAGCAGTTCTTC
TRBJ1-1,.,.,TRBV20-1,CSSKPPGLANTEAFF,TGCAGTTCCAAACCACCGGGACTCGCGAACACTGAAGCTTTCTTT
TRBJ1-2,.,.,TRBV5-1,CASSPDSTYGYTF,TGCGCCAGCAGCCCGGACAGCACCTATGGCTACACCTTC
TRBJ2-5,TRBD1,.,TRBV25-1,CASRDRSYQETQYF,TGTGCCAGCAGGGACAGGAGTTACCAAGAGACCCAGTACTTC
TRBJ1-2,TRBD1,many,TRBV7-9,CASSLQGASYGYTF,TGTGCCAGCAGCTTACAGGGGGCAAGCTATGGCTACACCTTC
TRBJ2-5,TRBD2,few,TRBV6-2/TRBV6-3,CASSPRLAVTQETQYF,TGTGCCAGCAGTCCCCGACTAGCGGTAACACAAGAGACCCAGTACTTC
TRBJ2-3,.,.,TRBV4-3,CASSQDLRETYTDTQYF,TGCGCCAGCAGCCAAGATCTTAGGGAGACGTACACAGATACGCAGTATTTT
TRBJ2-1,TRBD2,.,TRBV7-8,CASEAGVELAEQFF,TGTGCCAGCGAGGCGGGGGTTGAGTTAGCAGAGCAGTTCTTC
TRBJ2-7,TRBD1,.,TRBV7-9,CASSNRDRAYF,TGTGCCAGCAGCAACCGGGACAGGGCGTACTTC
TRBJ1-1,.,.,TRBV12-3/TRBV12-4,CASSPGGLLNTEAFF,TGTGCCAGCAGCCCGGGGGGACTCTTGAACACTGAAGCTTTCTTT
TRBJ2-5,.,.,TRBV24-1,CATSDPGAYQETQYF,TGTGCCACCAGTGATCCCGGGGCTTACCAAGAGACCCAGTACTTC
TRBJ2-5,TRBD1,few,TRBV20-1,CSAAGTAQETQYF,TGCAGTGCTGCCGGGACAGCCCAAGAGACCCAGTACTTC
TRBJ2-5,.,few,TRBV10-2,CASSESPGVRGTQYF,TGCGCCAGCAGTGAGTCCCCGGGGGTTCGAGGGACCCAGTACTTC
TRBJ1-1,.,.,TRBV12-5,CASGPRVMAGAFF,TGTGCTAGTGGTCCAAGGGTGATGGCTGGAGCTTTCTTT
TRBJ2-3,.,.,TRBV12-3/TRBV12-4,CASRLGEGSTDTQYF,TGTGCCAGCAGGCTGGGCGAGGGTAGCACAGATACGCAGTATTTT
TRBJ1-4,TRBD1,.,TRBV5-1,CAGRRGQANEKLFF,TGCGCCGGCAGACGCGGACAGGCTAATGAAAAACTGTTTTTT
TRBJ2-2,TRBD2,.,TRBV7-9,CASSLTSGGQNTGELFF,TGTGCCAGCAGCTTGACTAGCGGGGGCCAAAACACCGGGGAGCTGTTTTTT
TRBJ1-1,TRBD1,few,TRBV6-4,CASSGTPGQERTEAFF,TGTGCCAGCAGTGGGACTCCGGGACAGGAAAGGACTGAAGCTTTCTTT
TRBJ2-4,TRBD2,.,TRBV3-1,CASSQESFTSGGTGTKNIQYF,TGTGCCAGCAGCCAAGAATCATTTACTAGCGGGGGGACAGGAACCAAAAACATTCAGTACTTC
TRBJ2-2,.,.,TRBV5-1,CASSRNPGAVVTGELFF,TGCGCCAGCAGCCGAAACCCAGGGGCGGTTGTCACCGGGGAGCTGTTTTTT
TRBJ2-5,.,few,TRBV20-1,CSARVYFQETQYF,TGCAGTGCTAGAGTATACTTCCAAGAGACCCAGTACTTC
TRBJ2-3,TRBD2,.,TRBV11-2,CASSLDSYRQGLKLHTPDTQYF,TGTGCCAGCAGCTTAGATAGTTATAGGCAGGGACTAAAGCTCCATACCCCAGATACGCAGTATTTT
TRBJ1-4,TRBD1,.,TRBV5-5,CASSSGQASEKLFF,TGTGCCAGCAGCTCGGGACAGGCGTCTGAAAAACTGTTTTTT
TRBJ2-1,.,.,TRBV4-2,CASSQELAGEVGNEQFF,TGTGCCAGCAGCCAAGAGCTAGCAGGGGAAGTGGGAAATGAGCAGTTCTTC